The 23 T cell receptor beta chains given below trace back to one sample, sequenced in a study of blood T cell repertoires in COVID-19. Here immunoSEQ multiplex PCR was the method, and the copy in TCRdb shows in-frame clones only, minus some. The sample lists approximately 99,000 clones, approximately 79% occurring once. Sequencing was carried out using peripheral blood. The source is a woman aged 80 or over with active or convalescent COVID-19.

CDR3 amino acids: CASSSGTGYSYEQYF. Here the CDR3 DNA reads TGTGCCAGCAGCTCCGGGACAGGGTACTCCTACGAGCAGTACTTC. The rearrangement links TRBV11-2 to TRBJ2-7; the match to TRBD1 covers 9 bases. The CDR3 extends over 15 amino acids. Trimming removed 4 bases from V and 0 bases from J; junction bases left unmatched: 4. The V gene's germline CDR1 is SGHAT and CDR2 FQNNGV.

The chain links TRBV10-3 to TRBJ2-2, with D possibly TRBD1 on 6 matching bases. V was trimmed by 8 bases and J by 5 bases, leaving 9 bases between them. Germline loops: CDR1 ENHRY, CDR2 SYGVKD. The length of the CDR3 is 12 residues. CDR3: CAIPGQTGELFF. In nucleotides, the CDR3 is TGTGCCATCCCAGGACAGACCGGGGAGCTGTTTTTT.

The rearrangement joins TRBV28 to TRBJ1-2; D is undetermined. V was trimmed by 1 base and J by 4 bases, leaving 4 bases between them. CDR3 length: 12 residues. Germline V gene lookup returns CDR1 MDHEN and CDR2 SYDVKM. CDR3 in DNA: TGTGCCAGCAGTTTATCGGTCTATGGCTACACCTTC. Translated, it gives CASSLSVYGYTF.

The chain uses TRBV18 and TRBJ2-3, with 8 positions matching TRBD2. Per the germline V gene, CDR1 is KGHSH and CDR2 is LQKENI. V was clipped by 1 base and J by 2 bases; unmatched bases: 2. The CDR3 runs to 15 residues. The CDR3 region has the DNA TGTGCCAGCTCACCACTAGCGGGATTCACAGATACGCAGTATTTT. This encodes CASSPLAGFTDTQYF. Together with reference TRBV18 and TRBJ2-3, the CDR3 gives the full variable domain: NAGVMQNPRHLVRRRGQEARLRCSPMKGHSHVYWYRQLPEEGLKFMVYLQKENIIDESGMPKERFSAEFPKEGPSILRIQQVVRGDSAAYFCASSPLAGFTDTQYFGPGTRLTVL.

This clone appeared once. The rearrangement joins TRBV27 to TRBJ2-7; 7 bases are a match to TRBD2. The V and J ends lost 3 bases and 5 bases, in that order; junction bases with no gene match: 7. Germline V lookup: CDR1 MNHEY, CDR2 SMNVEV (reference sequence). The CDR3 sequence is 14 residues long. DNA of the CDR3: TGTGCCAGCAGTTTCGTGGGGAGGGTCCACGAGCAGTACTTC. This gives the protein CASSFVGRVHEQYF.

The chain is built from TRBV27 and TRBJ2-7; 10 bases map to TRBD2. The CDR3 is 15 amino acids. Germline V lookup: CDR1 MNHEY, CDR2 SMNVEV (reference sequence). With V trimmed by 3 bases and J by 6 bases, 8 bases remained unmatched. CDR3 amino acids: CASSFQSSGSGEQYF. In DNA, the CDR3 is TGTGCCAGCAGTTTTCAGTCTAGCGGGAGCGGCGAGCAGTACTTC.

CDR3 sequence: CASSEGLSGTTNEKLFF. The CDR3 DNA sequence: TGTGCCAGCAGTGAAGGGTTGTCGGGAACAACTAATGAAAAACTGTTTTTT. This chain uses TRBV6-1 with TRBJ1-4; the D is unclear. Trimming removed 1 base at V and 0 bases at J, with 12 bases between. This CDR3 comprises 17 residues. CDR1 is MNHNS, CDR2 SASEGT, per germline.

The V call is TRBV19, the J call TRBJ1-1; TRBD1 matches 11 bases. V was pared by 5 bases and J by 3 bases, with 8 bases of the junction left unmatched. The CDR3 runs to 16 residues. The germline gives CDR1 LNHDA, CDR2 SQIVND (reference sequence). The CDR3 region has the DNA TGTGCCAGTAGTCCCCGGGACAGGGGGGTTGACACTGAAGCTTTCTTT. Protein product: CASSPRDRGVDTEAFF.

The CDR3 loop is CASSDGTSDAKNIQYF. CDR3 DNA: TGTGCCAGCAGTGACGGGACTAGCGATGCCAAAAACATTCAGTACTTC. The genes are TRBV6-2 or TRBV6-3 and TRBJ2-4, with TRBD2 matching over 10 bases. The CDR3 contains 16 residues. J gave up 1 base and V 5 bases, and 5 bases lay outside the gene matches. Germline values: CDR1 MNHEY, CDR2 SVGEGT.

The chain links TRBV9 to TRBJ2-6; tentatively, D is TRBD1 (6 bases). Germline loops: CDR1 SGDLS, CDR2 YYNGEE. V lost 5 bases and J 0 bases, leaving 18 bases between the germline ends. This CDR3 spans 18 amino acids. The CDR3 protein is CASSRHQGSNSGANVLTF. CDR3 sequence (DNA): TGTGCCAGCAGTAGACATCAGGGGTCGAACTCTGGGGCCAACGTCCTGACTTTC.

This clone has just a few counts. The rearrangement links TRBV18 to TRBJ2-1; TRBD1 matches at 7 bases. Germline V gene lookup returns CDR1 KGHSH and CDR2 LQKENI. The V and J ends lost 0 bases and 12 bases, in that order; junction bases with no gene match: 11. The CDR3 contains 15 residues. CDR3 coding DNA: TGTGCCAGCTCACCACCTGGGACAGCGAGGGTAGGGCAGTTCTTC. Protein product: CASSPPGTARVGQFF.

CDR3 loop: CASRGGREQFF. The CDR3 region has the DNA TGTGCCAGCAGGGGAGGTCGAGAGCAGTTCTTC. V is TRBV6-6 and J is TRBJ2-1, with a possible D match to TRBD2 (6 bases). Germline loops: CDR1 MNHNY, CDR2 SVGAGI (reference sequence). The CDR3 is 11 amino acids. Trimming removed 6 bases at V and 10 bases at J, with 10 bases between.

V gene TRBV28 combines with J gene TRBJ1-3; D is undetermined. This CDR3 has 11 amino acids. Trimming removed 6 bases at V and 8 bases at J, with 8 bases between. Germline loops: CDR1 MDHEN, CDR2 SYDVKM. DNA for the CDR3: TGTGCCAGCAGCCAACGGGACACCATATATTTT. Amino acid sequence: CASSQRDTIYF.

The chain joins TRBV6-1 to TRBJ1-4, with TRBD1 matching 11 bases. The CDR3 is 16 amino acids. Germline assignment: CDR1 MNHNS and CDR2 SASEGT. After removal of 6 bases from V and 8 bases from J, the junction contained 11 bases not matched to a gene. The CDR3 spells CASSERTGGGGEKLFF. DNA for the CDR3: TGTGCCAGCAGCGAAAGGACAGGGGGCGGTGGGGAAAAACTGTTTTTT.

This chain uses TRBV2 with TRBJ2-3; 8 bases align to TRBD2. CDR1 is SNHLY and CDR2 is FYNNEI in the germline V gene. V trimming: 10 bases; J trimming: 0 bases; junction bases outside the gene matches: 30. The CDR3 is 22 residues long. CDR3 amino acids: CATQEIAGYDTELTPSTDTQYF. As DNA, the CDR3 is TGTGCCACACAAGAAATAGCGGGATACGACACGGAGCTTACCCCTAGCACAGATACGCAGTATTTT. The full variable domain, completed using reference TRBV2 and TRBJ2-3, is EPEVTQTPSHQVTQMGQEVILRCVPISNHLYFYWYRQILGQKVEFLVSFYNNEISEKSEIFDDQFSVERPDGSNFTLKIRSTKLEDSAMYFCATQEIAGYDTELTPSTDTQYFGPGTRLTVL.

In its sample, this clone ranks as medium-sized. The V call is TRBV9, the J call TRBJ2-7; tentative D call: TRBD1 (5 bases). This CDR3 region has 13 residues. Germline CDR1 and CDR2: SGDLS and YYNGEE. V was pared by 0 bases and J by 5 bases, with 9 bases between. CDR3 sequence: CASSVEAGNEQYF. Written as DNA, the CDR3 is TGTGCCAGCAGCGTAGAGGCAGGGAACGAGCAGTACTTC.

The V gene is TRBV7-9, the J gene TRBJ2-3; tentative D call: TRBD2 (6 bases). V was pared by 2 bases and J by 3 bases, with 15 bases between. The CDR3 runs to 16 residues. Germline V gene data show CDR1 as SEHNR and CDR2 as FQNEAQ (reference sequence). The CDR3 bases are TGTGCCAGCAGCTTACGGGGGAATAGAGGGACAGATACGCAGTATTTT. It translates to CASSLRGNRGTDTQYF.

V usage is TRBV6-2 or TRBV6-3 and J usage is TRBJ1-4, with D perhaps TRBD1 (6 bases). The CDR3 runs to 16 residues. CDR1 is MNHEY and CDR2 is SVGEGT in the germline V gene. With 0 bases removed from V and 6 bases from J, the gap between germline ends came to 14 bases. CDR3 DNA sequence: TGTGCCAGCAGTTACTCCGACAGGAATTCGGATGAAAAACTGTTTTTT. Translating it yields CASSYSDRNSDEKLFF.

The genes are TRBV7-3 and TRBJ2-5; tentatively, D is TRBD1 (6 bases). The CDR3 has 14 amino acids. Per the germline V gene, CDR1 is SGHTA and CDR2 is FQGTGA. Trimming shortened V by 4 bases and J by 0 bases, and 9 bases separated the two germline ends. CDR3 sequence: CASSSTGYQETQYF. In DNA form, the CDR3 reads TGTGCCAGCAGCTCGACAGGATACCAAGAGACCCAGTACTTC. Combining the CDR3 with reference TRBV7-3 and TRBJ2-5 gives the whole variable domain GAGVSQTPSNKVTEKGKYVELRCDPISGHTALYWYRQSLGQGPEFLIYFQGTGAADDSGLPNDRFFAVRPEGSVSTLKIQRTERGDSAVYLCASSSTGYQETQYFGPGTRLLVL.

V usage is TRBV28 and J usage is TRBJ2-7; TRBD2 is a possible D gene (5 bases). Deletions cut 6 bases from V and 2 bases from J, with 11 bases between. The germline CDR1 and CDR2 sequences are MDHEN and SYDVKM. The CDR3 runs 13 residues. The chain's CDR3 is CASSRSGAYEQYF. The CDR3 nucleotides read TGTGCCAGCAGCCGATCCGGGGCCTACGAGCAGTACTTC.

The J gene is TRBJ1-1, the V gene TRBV5-1; 7 bases line up with TRBD1. CDR3 length: 20 amino acids. Germline V gene lookup returns CDR1 SGHRS and CDR2 YFSETQ. The ends lost 0 bases at V and 0 bases at J; junction bases unmatched: 17. In DNA, the CDR3 is TGCGCCAGCAGCTTGGGCGCCGGGACAGTCTCGCGATCAATGAACACTGAAGCTTTCTTT. Protein: CASSLGAGTVSRSMNTEAFF.

This sequence joins TRBV4-3 and TRBJ1-4; D uncertain. Germline CDR1 reads LGHNA; CDR2 reads YSLEER. The CDR3 has 13 amino acids. V gave up 2 bases and J gave up 8 bases, with 9 bases separating them. The DNA for the CDR3 is TGCGCCAGCAGCCAAACCTGGGCCGAAAAACTGTTTTTT. Its protein is CASSQTWAEKLFF.

The chain joins TRBV2 to TRBJ1-6; no firm D call. CDR3 length: 14 amino acids. Germline V gene sequence: CDR1 SNHLY, CDR2 FYNNEI. The V gene lost 6 bases and the J gene lost 10 bases, with 16 bases spanning the gap. This CDR3 reads CASRRRVAGSPLHF. The CDR3 region has the DNA TGTGCCAGCAGGCGAAGGGTGGCGGGCTCACCCCTCCACTTT.